Each of the 4 T cell receptor beta chains below was sequenced from the same sample in a study of blood T cell repertoires in COVID-19. Assay used: immunoSEQ multiplex PCR; TCRdb lists only in-frame clones, some missing. This table holds 160,000 or so clones, roughly 87% found once. Sequenced: peripheral blood. The source of these receptors is a woman aged 70-85 years with acute or convalescent COVID-19.

The chain links TRBV4-2 to TRBJ1-2; 7 bases align to TRBD1. The CDR3 extends over 14 amino acids. Trimming removed 0 bases from V and 11 bases from J; junction bases left unmatched: 9. Germline CDR1 reads LGHNA; CDR2 reads YNFKEQ. The CDR3 bases are TGTGCCAGCAGCCAAGAATCGGGACAGAATAGTTACACCTTC. As protein: CASSQESGQNSYTF.

The chain couples TRBV10-2 to TRBJ1-2; D may be TRBD1 (5 bases). Trimming cost V 5 bases and J 7 bases, with 17 bases left between them. The CDR3 extends over 14 amino acids. Germline lookup yields CDR1 WSHSY and CDR2 SAAADI. DNA for the CDR3: TGCGCCAGCAGTAGGGACGGCGGGGGGTTTGGCTACACCTTC. This translates into CASSRDGGGFGYTF.

V usage is TRBV28 and J usage is TRBJ1-2; D is perhaps TRBD1 (6 bases). Germline CDR1 and CDR2: MDHEN and SYDVKM. Between the trimmed V and J ends, which lost 8 bases and 6 bases, there was a span of 19 bases. This CDR3 has 14 residues. The CDR3 is CASGTGTSWDGYTF. CDR3 coding DNA: TGTGCCAGCGGAACAGGGACCTCTTGGGATGGCTACACCTTC.

The chain joins TRBV5-5 to TRBJ1-2; perhaps TRBD1 as D (5 bases). The CDR3 runs to 13 residues. Deletions cut 2 bases from V and 5 bases from J, with 10 bases between. Per germline, CDR1 SGHKS and CDR2 YYEKEE (reference sequence). CDR3 nucleotide sequence: TGTGCCAGCAGCTTCGGGGGGAGTTATGGCTACACCTTC. As protein: CASSFGGSYGYTF.